The 32 T cell receptor beta chains below come from one sample, sequenced in a study of blood T cell repertoires in COVID-19. Generated by immunoSEQ multiplex PCR, the TCRdb table keeps only in-frame clones and is missing some. The data contain under 200,000 clones, roughly 83% of them singletons. Sample: PBMCs or T cells enriched from blood (not recorded which). The source is an older woman who had recovered from COVID-19.

The chain carries TRBV19 and TRBJ1-2; no clear D gene. Germline V gene lookup returns CDR1 LNHDA and CDR2 SQIVND (reference sequence). Trimming took 6 bases from V and 8 from J, leaving 13 bases between them. The CDR3 has 12 amino acids. The CDR3 is CASRTQPGGYTF. CDR3 DNA sequence: TGTGCCAGTAGGACCCAACCGGGGGGCTACACCTTC. The complete variable domain, with remaining parts taken from reference TRBV19 and TRBJ1-2, reads DGGITQSPKYLFRKEGQNVTLSCEQNLNHDAMYWYRQDPGQGLRLIYYSQIVNDFQKGDIAEGYSVSREKKESFPLTVTSAQKNPTAFYLCASRTQPGGYTFGSGTRLTVV.

The V and J genes are TRBV5-1 and TRBJ2-5; perhaps TRBD2 as D (5 bases). Trimming removed 0 bases from V and 5 bases from J, with 20 bases in between. This CDR3 has 17 amino acids. The germline V gene has CDR1 SGHRS and CDR2 YFSETQ. The CDR3 spells CASSLVPLDGRAETQYF. The CDR3 nucleotides are TGCGCCAGCAGCTTGGTGCCCTTAGACGGGCGGGCGGAGACCCAGTACTTC.

CDR3 amino acids: CAGRGDRGNGYTF. In nucleotides, the CDR3 is TGTGCCGGCCGGGGAGACAGGGGCAATGGCTACACCTTC. The chain has TRBV7-9 and TRBJ1-2; 8 positions agree with TRBD1. CDR3 size: 13 residues. V was pared by 11 bases and J by 6 bases, with 11 bases of the junction left unmatched. Germline assignment: CDR1 SEHNR and CDR2 FQNEAQ (reference sequence).

This chain links TRBV4-1 with TRBJ1-2; a possible D gene is TRBD1 (5 bases). V was cut by 3 bases and J by 2 bases, with 10 bases left in between. CDR1 is MGHRA, CDR2 YSYEKL, per germline. The CDR3 totals 14 residues. The CDR3 is CASSHQGRNYGYTF. In DNA, the CDR3 is TGCGCCAGCAGCCACCAGGGTAGAAACTATGGCTACACCTTC.

This chain joins TRBV27 and TRBJ2-7; D is perhaps TRBD1 (6 bases). The V end lost 8 bases, the J end lost 6 bases, and 17 bases lay between the germline ends. The CDR3 is 13 residues long. CDR1 and CDR2 from the germline V gene are MNHEY and SMNVEV (reference sequence). CDR3 DNA sequence: TGTGCCAGCGGGCCTCCTGGGGGCCCCGAGCAGTACTTC. Translated: CASGPPGGPEQYF.

A single count supports this clone. The rearrangement uses TRBV30 and TRBJ2-3; TRBD2 matches 7 bases. Germline values: CDR1 GTSNPN, CDR2 SVGIG (reference sequence). The CDR3 covers 14 residues. V dropped 4 bases and J dropped 1; count of bases not matched to a gene: 5. The CDR3 DNA reads as TGTGCCTGGAAAGTGGCGGGGGGCACAGATACGCAGTATTTT. Translated: CAWKVAGGTDTQYF.

The chain is built from TRBV2 and TRBJ1-1; TRBD1 is a possible D gene (6 bases). This CDR3 has 12 amino acids. Trimming removed 7 bases at V and 3 bases at J, with 9 bases between. Germline loops: CDR1 SNHLY, CDR2 FYNNEI. The CDR3 is CASTTGYTEAFF. Written as DNA, the CDR3 is TGTGCCAGCACAACAGGGTACACTGAAGCTTTCTTT. Variable domain in full (rest from reference TRBV2 and TRBJ1-1): EPEVTQTPSHQVTQMGQEVILRCVPISNHLYFYWYRQILGQKVEFLVSFYNNEISEKSEIFDDQFSVERPDGSNFTLKIRSTKLEDSAMYFCASTTGYTEAFFGQGTRLTVV.

The J gene is TRBJ1-5, the V gene TRBV12-2. TRBV12-2 is recorded as a pseudogene. This CDR3 has 20 amino acids. DNA of the CDR3: TGTGCAAGTCGCTTAGGCGGGGCCCACGTAATTTGTTATAGCAATCAGCCCCAGCATTTT. Protein product: CASRLGGAHVICYSNQPQHF.

The chain recombines TRBV12-3 or TRBV12-4 with TRBJ1-4, with D perhaps TRBD1 (5 bases). The CDR3 runs to 12 residues. The ends were cut back, 5 bases at V and 15 bases at J, with 16 bases in the middle. The CDR3 nucleotides are TGTGCCAGCAGTCCAACGACAGTTTCATTGTTTTTT. This translates into CASSPTTVSLFF.

This chain links TRBV4-1 with TRBJ2-7; a weak D match, TRBD2 (5 bases). The V gene lost 0 bases and the J gene lost 8 bases, with 11 bases spanning the gap. Germline V gene sequence: CDR1 MGHRA, CDR2 YSYEKL. CDR3 length: 13 amino acids. The CDR3 here is CASSQDRGLQQYF. CDR3 sequence (DNA): TGCGCCAGCAGCCAAGATAGAGGGTTACAGCAGTACTTC.

The count of this clone is one. The chain uses TRBV5-4 and TRBJ2-3, with D maybe TRBD1 (6 bases). The CDR3 is 16 amino acids. The V end was cut by 4 bases, the J end by 0 bases, with 15 bases between. The germline CDR1 and CDR2 sequences are SGHNT and YYREEE (reference sequence). The CDR3 nucleotides read TGTGCCAGCAGCCCCGGAGTGAGGGGGAGCACAGATACGCAGTATTTT. Amino acids: CASSPGVRGSTDTQYF. The full variable domain, completed using reference TRBV5-4 and TRBJ2-3, is ETGVTQSPTHLIKTRGQQVTLRCSSQSGHNTVSWYQQALGQGPQFIFQYYREEENGRGNFPPRFSGLQFPNYSSELNVNALELDDSALYLCASSPGVRGSTDTQYFGPGTRLTVL.

The rearrangement joins TRBV10-2 to TRBJ1-2; D is undetermined. CDR1 is WSHSY, CDR2 SAAADI, per germline. The CDR3 spans 12 residues. Trimming removed 7 bases at V and 2 bases at J, with 8 bases between. This CDR3 is CASTPGNYGYTF. CDR3 DNA sequence: TGCGCCAGCACCCCGGGAAACTATGGCTACACCTTC.

The chain recombines TRBV4-1 with TRBJ2-7; D unresolved. The length of the CDR3 is 14 residues. The germline V gene encodes CDR1 MGHRA and CDR2 YSYEKL. V was cut by 0 bases and J by 9 bases, with 15 bases left in between. The CDR3 DNA reads TGCGCCAGCAGCCAAGATCCTACCTTGCGAGGGCAGTACTTC. Translating it yields CASSQDPTLRGQYF.

This clone was counted a single time. J is TRBJ1-2 and V is TRBV5-1; TRBD1 agrees at 12 bases. CDR3 size: 18 residues. Trimming cost V 3 bases and J 8 bases; bases outside gene matches: 17. Per the germline V gene, CDR1 is SGHRS and CDR2 is YFSETQ. The CDR3 loop is CASSSTPLTGTGGDGYTF. The CDR3 DNA is TGCGCCAGCAGCTCCACCCCCCTAACCGGGACAGGGGGCGACGGCTACACCTTC.

The chain combines TRBV7-8 with TRBJ1-2, with 7 bases matching TRBD1. Germline CDR1 and CDR2: SGHVS and FQNEAQ. The length of the CDR3 is 16 residues. V trimming: 5 bases; J trimming: 0 bases; junction bases outside the gene matches: 9. CDR3 DNA sequence: TGTGCCAGCAGCCTCTCCGGGACAGCCTCTAACTATGGCTACACCTTC. As protein: CASSLSGTASNYGYTF.

This clone has only a few counts. The chain joins TRBV27 to TRBJ1-6; TRBD1 might be the D (6 bases). This CDR3 is 16 amino acids long. Looked up from germline, CDR1 is MNHEY and CDR2 is SMNVEV (reference sequence). V lost 0 bases, J lost 12 bases, and 18 bases lay in between. The CDR3 region has the DNA TGTGCCAGCAGTTTATCGTATAGGGCAGGGGAGGGACCCCTCCACTTT. The encoded protein is CASSLSYRAGEGPLHF.

This sequence joins TRBV5-1 and TRBJ1-1; 7 bases are a match to TRBD1. The CDR3 runs 15 residues. Germline V CDR1 and CDR2: SGHRS, YFSETQ. The V and J ends lost 4 bases and 1 base, in that order; junction bases with no gene match: 7. In nucleotides, the CDR3 is TGCGCCAGCAGCCTGAGACCAGGGGGGAACACTGAAGCTTTCTTT. Translating it yields CASSLRPGGNTEAFF.

The genes are TRBV5-4 and TRBJ1-2, with 9 bases that match TRBD1. The CDR3 has 13 amino acids. The germline CDR1 and CDR2 sequences are SGHNT and YYREEE (reference sequence). The junction had 3 bases not matched to a gene; V was cut back by 4 bases and J by 5 bases. The CDR3 DNA follows: TGTGCCAGCAGCGCTGGACAGGGGTATGGCTACACCTTC. This translates into CASSAGQGYGYTF.

This clone was observed once. The rearrangement joins TRBV11-1 to TRBJ2-1; TRBD2 matches at 9 bases. With 3 bases clipped from V and 7 bases from J, the junction kept 7 bases outside the gene matches. Germline V CDR1 and CDR2: SGHAT, FQDESV (reference sequence). There are 15 residues in the CDR3. This CDR3 is CASSLGGRAANEQFF. CDR3 coding DNA: TGTGCCAGCAGCTTGGGCGGGAGGGCCGCGAATGAGCAGTTCTTC. Drawing the rest from reference TRBV11-1 and TRBJ2-1, the complete variable domain is EAEVAQSPRYKITEKSQAVAFWCDPISGHATLYWYRQILGQGPELLVQFQDESVVDDSQLPKDRFSAERLKGVDSTLKIQPAELGDSAMYLCASSLGGRAANEQFFGPGTRLTVL.

V is TRBV6-5 and J is TRBJ2-5; 8 bases are a match to TRBD1. The CDR3 runs to 15 residues. With 6 bases clipped from V and 2 bases from J, the junction kept 8 bases outside the gene matches. CDR1 and CDR2 (germline): MNHEY, SVGAGI. CDR3 amino acids: CASRRTGNGQETQYF. The CDR3 DNA reads as TGTGCCAGCAGACGGACAGGGAATGGGCAAGAGACCCAGTACTTC.

The J gene is TRBJ1-6, the V gene TRBV3-1 (or the pseudogene TRBV3-2); possibly TRBD1 for D (5 bases). Trimming took off 6 bases at V and 5 bases at J, with 8 bases between the two ends. The CDR3 length is 13 residues. Germline V CDR1 and CDR2: LGHDT, YNNKEL (reference sequence). This CDR3 reads CASRTENNSPLHF. In DNA form, the CDR3 reads TGTGCCAGCAGGACAGAGAATAATTCACCCCTCCACTTT.

The J gene is TRBJ2-7, the V gene TRBV20-1; D is undetermined. The CDR3 runs to 11 residues. Germline V gene sequence: CDR1 DFQATT, CDR2 SNEGSKA (reference sequence). The ends were cut back, 3 bases at V and 4 bases at J, with 7 bases in the middle. CDR3 protein: CSASQVYEQYF. The CDR3 bases are TGCAGTGCTAGTCAGGTTTACGAGCAGTACTTC.

The J gene is TRBJ1-5, the V gene TRBV19, with a tentative D call TRBD1 (6 bases). In germline, CDR1 is LNHDA, CDR2 SQIVND (reference sequence). V lost 5 bases to trimming and J lost 4 bases, with 15 bases between them. This CDR3 spans 15 amino acids. Written as DNA, the CDR3 is TGTGCCAGTAGTCGACAGGCGTTGGAGAATCAGCCCCAGCATTTT. Amino acids: CASSRQALENQPQHF.

V gene TRBV7-9 combines with J gene TRBJ1-1; 7 nucleotides line up with TRBD1. There are 16 residues in the CDR3. The trim removed 3 bases at V and 4 bases at J, leaving 11 bases unmatched. Germline assignment: CDR1 SEHNR and CDR2 FQNEAQ (reference sequence). The chain's CDR3 is CASSLTTGQGGTEAFF. As DNA, the CDR3 is TGTGCCAGCAGCTTGACAACCGGGCAGGGGGGCACTGAAGCTTTCTTT.

This chain links TRBV19 with TRBJ2-1, with TRBD1 matching over 9 bases. J gave up 10 bases and V 6 bases, and 13 bases lay outside the gene matches. CDR1 is LNHDA, CDR2 SQIVND, per germline (reference sequence). The CDR3 is made up of 15 amino acids. In nucleotides, the CDR3 is TGTGCCAGTAGGCCTATTCCGGGACAGGGAGGAGAGCAGTTCTTC. Translated, it gives CASRPIPGQGGEQFF.

The chain uses TRBV5-8 and TRBJ2-3; TRBD2 is a possible D gene (5 bases). CDR1 SGHTS and CDR2 YDEGEE come from the germline V gene. The CDR3 has 13 residues. V was clipped by 3 bases and J by 7 bases, with 12 bases between them. As DNA, the CDR3 is TGTGCCAGCAGCTCAAGGACGGGGTATACGCAGTATTTT. Amino acids: CASSSRTGYTQYF.

V gene TRBV5-1 combines with J gene TRBJ1-3; D not resolved. The germline V gene encodes CDR1 SGHRS and CDR2 YFSETQ. Trimming took 0 bases from V and 2 from J, leaving 6 bases between them. CDR3 size: 14 residues. The CDR3 DNA sequence: TGCGCCAGCAGCTTGGACACAGCTGGAAACACCATATATTTT. It translates to CASSLDTAGNTIYF.

The chain combines TRBV5-1 with TRBJ2-1; TRBD1 aligns across 8 bases. Germline CDR1 is SGHRS and CDR2 is YFSETQ. Losses at the gene ends were 2 bases for V and 4 bases for J; bases not matched to a gene: 5. The CDR3 length is 15 residues. CDR3 residues: CASSFSRGRYNEQFF. Here the CDR3 DNA reads TGCGCCAGCAGCTTCAGCAGGGGGCGTTACAATGAGCAGTTCTTC.

The genes are TRBV5-1 and TRBJ2-3; weak D call: TRBD2 (6 bases). CDR1 and CDR2 from the germline V gene are SGHRS and YFSETQ. Trimming stripped 0 bases from V and 2 bases from J, with 16 bases between. This CDR3 is built from 17 residues. CDR3 DNA: TGCGCCAGCAGCTTGGAGGGGAGTACTAGCATCACAGATACGCAGTATTTT. Amino acids: CASSLEGSTSITDTQYF.

The chain employs TRBV5-8 and TRBJ2-3, with D possibly TRBD2 on 5 matching bases. V was pared by 0 bases and J by 4 bases, with 12 bases between. This CDR3 is 15 amino acids long. Germline CDR1 is SGHTS and CDR2 is YDEGEE. CDR3 in DNA: TGTGCCAGCAGCTTGGGGTCGGGGATTGCAGATACGCAGTATTTT. Protein product: CASSLGSGIADTQYF.

The chain is built from TRBV5-1 and TRBJ1-4; D gene unclear. The CDR3 covers 14 residues. The V gene's germline CDR1 is SGHRS and CDR2 YFSETQ. V lost 1 base, J lost 4 bases, and 8 bases lay in between. The CDR3 is CASSLTGYNEKLFF. As DNA, the CDR3 is TGCGCCAGCAGCTTGACCGGTTATAATGAAAAACTGTTTTTT.

This clone appeared a few times. The rearrangement links TRBV20-1 to TRBJ2-7; TRBD2 is a possible D gene (6 bases). Germline CDR1 reads DFQATT; CDR2 reads SNEGSKA (reference sequence). The CDR3 sequence is 11 residues long. V lost 8 bases and J 3 bases, leaving 11 bases between the germline ends. The CDR3 here is CSTWEDYEQYF. CDR3 bases: TGCAGTACTTGGGAGGACTACGAGCAGTACTTC.